This T cell receptor (beta chain) emerged from a study of blood T cell repertoires in COVID-19. Per the germline V gene, CDR1 is KGHSH and CDR2 is LQKENI. This CDR3 is 15 amino acids long. Trimming cost V 3 bases and J 8 bases, with 19 bases left between them. Authors' processing steps: Quantification of nucleated cells was approximated via reference gene primer amplification. Data came from immunoSEQ multiplex PCR; TCRdb stores just in-frame clones and leaves some out. V, J and clone size reflect that table, while D and trimming were determined from the DNA. The sample includes about 360,000 clones, 80% to 90% of them seen just once. Everyone who took part was roughly 18 to 89 years old, and they came from fewer than 25 US areas. Participants reported their clinical history, and cohort assignment relied on those reports. Cohort 3 recovered donors had two negative PCRs, clearance, or symptom resolution.

V is TRBV18 and J is TRBJ1-2; D not resolved. Sequencing used PBMCs or T cells enriched from blood (not recorded which). This sequence was found in a man between 25 and 39 years old who had recovered from COVID-19. CDR3 residues: CASSPSDWPMGGYTF. Here the CDR3 DNA reads TGTGCCAGCTCACCTTCGGACTGGCCAATGGGGGGCTACACCTTC.